This T cell receptor beta chain was recovered during a study of cytomegalovirus exposure and HLA in healthy donors. Overall study findings and caveats: HLA restriction was apparent for most CMV-associated TCR beta chains in a later analysis. Reports showed the classifier diagnosing cytomegalovirus status with high specificity and sensitivity. Presence/absence results assume similar sequencing depth per donor, which may not hold.

As regards this clone: Its antigen remains unknown.

This CDR3 has 14 amino acids. Germline V lookup: CDR1 GTSNPN, CDR2 SVGIG (reference sequence). V shed 3 bases and J shed 4 bases, with 15 bases lying between them. PCR used 60 Vbeta primers and 13 Jbeta primers. As handled by the study authors: Tens of millions of unique TCR beta chains, 9 million to 14 million shared, were counted in a later analysis. Sequencing was performed with immunoSEQ multiplex PCR; in TCRdb, only in-frame clones are kept and a portion is missing. Clonal size and the V and J genes are those of that table, whereas D and trimming came from the DNA. The repertoire holds 170,000 or so clones, around three quarters seen once, with 5.7% in the top ten.

Sequenced: PBMCs. J is TRBJ1-2 and V is TRBV30; D perhaps matches TRBD1 (6 bases). The receptor was isolated from a man in his forties in good health and CMV-seronegative. CDR3 residues: CAWSADRQSYGYTF. The DNA for the CDR3 is TGTGCCTGGAGCGCCGACAGGCAAAGCTATGGCTACACCTTC.